A selection of T cell receptor beta chains follows, all from one sample in a study of CD8+CD57+ T cells in acquired aplastic anemia. MiXCR, run by TCRdb on the reads, gives a single entry per CDR3 protein. The sample has 150,000 to 180,000 distinct CDR3 sequences; roughly 49% are singletons. Sample: sorted CD4+, CD8+, or CD8+CD57+ T cells (not recorded which) from PBMCs. These receptor sequences come from a human donor with aplastic anemia. The CDR3 runs from the conserved cysteine through the conserved F or W. Each record gives: clone size, D gene, J gene, V gene, CDR3 DNA, CDR3 protein. A D gene is named only where the DNA matches it firmly. Some rows mark clone size as missing; the rest say once, few, many or name a class of expanded clone.

few,-,TRBJ1-1,TRBV27,TGTGCCAGCAGGCCGTTTAAACTGAACACTGAAGCTTTCTTT,CASRPFKLNTEAFF
many,-,TRBJ2-3,TRBV11-2,TGTGCCAGCAGAGATGGGTGGGCGGGATCAGATACGCAGTATTTT,CASRDGWAGSDTQYF
-,-,TRBJ2-5,TRBV7-9,TGTGCCAGTAGCACAGAGTTAGCCCAGTACTTC,CASSTELAQYF
few,-,TRBJ2-2,TRBV4-2,TGTGCCAGCAGCCCCCGGGCCGCAAGGAGAGCGAACACCGGGGAGCTGTTTTTT,CASSPRAARRANTGELFF
-,TRBD2,TRBJ2-7,TRBV15,TGTGCCACCAGCAGTTCCCTAGCGGGGGCCCTTGGCTACGAGCAGTACTTC,CATSSSLAGALGYEQYF
-,-,TRBJ1-5,TRBV6-1,TGTGCCAGCAGTGAAGGCGCCGTAAGGGGTGGCAATCAGCCCCAGCATTTT,CASSEGAVRGGNQPQHF
-,TRBD2,TRBJ2-3,TRBV20-1,TGCAGTGCTAGTCGCGCGGTAGCGGGCGGTTACACAGATACGCAGTATTTT,CSASRAVAGGYTDTQYF
-,-,TRBJ1-1,TRBV29-1,TGCAGCGCCCGACGGGGGGACGAAGCTTTCTTT,CSARRGDEAFF
-,TRBD2,TRBJ2-1,TRBV19,TGTGCCAGTAGTATAGCGGGGGGGCCCAATGAGCAGTTCTTC,CASSIAGGPNEQFF
many,-,TRBJ2-7,TRBV20-1,TGCAGTGCTAGAGTGGATAGATTCCCCTACGAGCAGTACTTC,CSARVDRFPYEQYF